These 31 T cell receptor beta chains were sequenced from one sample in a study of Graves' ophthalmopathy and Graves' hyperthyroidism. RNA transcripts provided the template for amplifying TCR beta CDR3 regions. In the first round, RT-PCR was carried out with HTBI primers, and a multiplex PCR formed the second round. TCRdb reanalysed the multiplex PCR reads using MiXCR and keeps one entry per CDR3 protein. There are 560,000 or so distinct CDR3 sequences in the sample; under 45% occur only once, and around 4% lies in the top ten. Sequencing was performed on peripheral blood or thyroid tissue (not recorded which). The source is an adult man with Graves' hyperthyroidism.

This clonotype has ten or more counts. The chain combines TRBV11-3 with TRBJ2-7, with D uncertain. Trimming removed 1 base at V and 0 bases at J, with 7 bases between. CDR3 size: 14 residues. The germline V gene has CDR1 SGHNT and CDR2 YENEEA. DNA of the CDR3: TGTGCCAGCAGCTTAGGAGCTAGCTCCTACGAGCAGTACTTC. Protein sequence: CASSLGASSYEQYF.

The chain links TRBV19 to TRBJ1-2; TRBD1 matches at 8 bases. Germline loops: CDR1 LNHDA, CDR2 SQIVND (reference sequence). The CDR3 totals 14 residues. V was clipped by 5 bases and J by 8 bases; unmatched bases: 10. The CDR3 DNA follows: TGTGCCAGTAGTTATCGAGGACAGGGCGACGGCTACACCTTC. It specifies CASSYRGQGDGYTF.

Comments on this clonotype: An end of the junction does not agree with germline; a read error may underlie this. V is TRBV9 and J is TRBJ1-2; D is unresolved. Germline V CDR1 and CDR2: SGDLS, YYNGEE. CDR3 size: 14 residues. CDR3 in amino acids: CTSSVAGRGDGYTF. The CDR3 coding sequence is TGTACCAGCAGCGTGGCAGGTCGGGGAGATGGCTACACCTTC.

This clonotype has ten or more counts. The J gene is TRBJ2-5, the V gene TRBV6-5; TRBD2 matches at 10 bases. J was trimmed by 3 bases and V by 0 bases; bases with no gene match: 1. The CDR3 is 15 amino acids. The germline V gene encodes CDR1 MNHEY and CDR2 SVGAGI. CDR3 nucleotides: TGTGCCAGCAGTTACTCGGGACTAGCGAAAGAGACCCAGTACTTC. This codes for CASSYSGLAKETQYF.

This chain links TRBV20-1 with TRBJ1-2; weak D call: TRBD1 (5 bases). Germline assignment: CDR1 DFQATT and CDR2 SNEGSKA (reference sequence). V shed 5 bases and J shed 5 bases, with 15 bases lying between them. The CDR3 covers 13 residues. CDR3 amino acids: CSAEEGTRYGYTF. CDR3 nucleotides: TGCAGTGCTGAAGAGGGGACCCGATATGGCTACACCTTC.

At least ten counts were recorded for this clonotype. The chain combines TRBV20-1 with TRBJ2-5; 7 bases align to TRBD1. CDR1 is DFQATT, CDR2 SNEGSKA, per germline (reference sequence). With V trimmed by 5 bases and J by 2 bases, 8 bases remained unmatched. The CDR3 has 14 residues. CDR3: CSAGQVVRQETQYF. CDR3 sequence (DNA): TGCAGTGCTGGACAGGTTGTCCGACAAGAGACCCAGTACTTC.

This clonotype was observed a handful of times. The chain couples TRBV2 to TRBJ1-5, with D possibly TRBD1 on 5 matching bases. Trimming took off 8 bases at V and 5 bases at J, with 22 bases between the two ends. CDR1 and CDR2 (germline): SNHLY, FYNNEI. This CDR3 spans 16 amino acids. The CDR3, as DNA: TGTGCCAGCTCACCGTATTCGGGGCGGGGTGATCAGCCCCAGCATTTT. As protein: CASSPYSGRGDQPQHF.

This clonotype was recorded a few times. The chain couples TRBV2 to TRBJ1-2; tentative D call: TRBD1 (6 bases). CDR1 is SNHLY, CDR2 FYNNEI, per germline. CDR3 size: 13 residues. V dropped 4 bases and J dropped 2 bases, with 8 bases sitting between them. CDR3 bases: TGTGCCAGCAGTGCCGGACAGAACTATGGCTACACCTTC. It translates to CASSAGQNYGYTF.

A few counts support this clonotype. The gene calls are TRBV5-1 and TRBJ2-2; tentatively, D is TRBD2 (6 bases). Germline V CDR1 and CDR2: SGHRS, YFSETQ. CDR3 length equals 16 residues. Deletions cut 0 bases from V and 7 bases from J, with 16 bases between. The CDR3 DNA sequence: TGCGCCAGCAGCTTGGCGGGAGACCCAGACAGCGGGGAGCTGTTTTTT. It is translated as CASSLAGDPDSGELFF.

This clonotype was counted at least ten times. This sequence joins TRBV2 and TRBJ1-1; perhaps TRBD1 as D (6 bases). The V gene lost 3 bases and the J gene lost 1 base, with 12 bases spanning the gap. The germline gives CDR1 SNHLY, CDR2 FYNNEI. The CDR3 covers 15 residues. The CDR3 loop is CASSDPAQGNTEAFF. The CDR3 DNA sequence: TGTGCCAGCAGTGACCCCGCACAGGGGAACACTGAAGCTTTCTTT.

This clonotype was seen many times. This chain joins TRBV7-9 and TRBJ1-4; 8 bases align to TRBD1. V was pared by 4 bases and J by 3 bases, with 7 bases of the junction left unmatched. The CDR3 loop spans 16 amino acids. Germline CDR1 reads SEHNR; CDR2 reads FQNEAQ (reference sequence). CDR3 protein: CASSSEPQGANEKLFF. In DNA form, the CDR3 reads TGTGCCAGCAGCTCCGAACCACAGGGGGCTAATGAAAAACTGTTTTTT.

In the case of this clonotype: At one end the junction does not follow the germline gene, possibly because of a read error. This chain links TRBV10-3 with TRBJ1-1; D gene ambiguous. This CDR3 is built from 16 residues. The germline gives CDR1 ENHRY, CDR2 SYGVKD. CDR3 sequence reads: CASSLSRSLRYTEAFF. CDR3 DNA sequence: TGTGCCAGCAGTTTATCGAGGTCCCTGAGGTACACTGAAGCTTTCTTT.

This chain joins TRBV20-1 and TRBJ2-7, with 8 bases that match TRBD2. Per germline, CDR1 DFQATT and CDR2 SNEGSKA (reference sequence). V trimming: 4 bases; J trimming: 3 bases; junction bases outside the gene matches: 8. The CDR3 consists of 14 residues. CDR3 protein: CSAIPGGVIYEQYF. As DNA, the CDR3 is TGCAGTGCTATCCCGGGGGGGGTAATCTACGAGCAGTACTTC.

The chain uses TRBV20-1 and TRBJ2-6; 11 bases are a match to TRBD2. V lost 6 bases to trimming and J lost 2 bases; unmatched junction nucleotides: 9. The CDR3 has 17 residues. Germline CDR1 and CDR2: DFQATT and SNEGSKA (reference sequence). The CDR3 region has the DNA TGCAGTGCAAACCCGACTAGCGGGACAACTGGGGCCAACGTCCTGACTTTC. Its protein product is CSANPTSGTTGANVLTF.

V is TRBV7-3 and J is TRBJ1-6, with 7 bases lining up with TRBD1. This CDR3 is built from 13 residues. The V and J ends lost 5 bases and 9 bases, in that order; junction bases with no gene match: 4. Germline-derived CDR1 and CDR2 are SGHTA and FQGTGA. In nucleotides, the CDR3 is TGTGCCAGCAGCCAGACAGGGAGTTCACCCCTCCACTTT. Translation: CASSQTGSSPLHF. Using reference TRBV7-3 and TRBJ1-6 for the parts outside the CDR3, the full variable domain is GAGVSQTPSNKVTEKGKYVELRCDPISGHTALYWYRQSLGQGPEFLIYFQGTGAADDSGLPNDRFFAVRPEGSVSTLKIQRTERGDSAVYLCASSQTGSSPLHFGNGTRLTVT.

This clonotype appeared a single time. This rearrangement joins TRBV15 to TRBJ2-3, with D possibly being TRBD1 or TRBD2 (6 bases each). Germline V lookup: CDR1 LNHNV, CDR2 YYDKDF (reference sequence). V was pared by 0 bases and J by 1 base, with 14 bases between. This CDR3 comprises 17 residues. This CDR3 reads CATSRDHAGGRTDTQYF. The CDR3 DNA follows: TGTGCCACCAGCAGAGATCATGCCGGGGGCCGCACAGATACGCAGTATTTT.

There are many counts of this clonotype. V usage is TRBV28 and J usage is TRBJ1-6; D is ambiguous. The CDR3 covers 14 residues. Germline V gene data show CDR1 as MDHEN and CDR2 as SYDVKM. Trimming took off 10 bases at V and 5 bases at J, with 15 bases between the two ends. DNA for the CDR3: TGTGCCATTAAGGACGGCTCTAATAATTCACCCCTCCACTTT. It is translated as CAIKDGSNNSPLHF.

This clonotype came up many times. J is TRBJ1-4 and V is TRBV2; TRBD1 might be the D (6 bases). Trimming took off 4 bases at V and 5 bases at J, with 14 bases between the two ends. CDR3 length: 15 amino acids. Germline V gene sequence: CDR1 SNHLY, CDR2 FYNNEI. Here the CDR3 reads CASSVRGHLNEKLFF. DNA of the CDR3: TGTGCCAGCAGTGTAAGGGGACACCTAAATGAAAAACTGTTTTTT.

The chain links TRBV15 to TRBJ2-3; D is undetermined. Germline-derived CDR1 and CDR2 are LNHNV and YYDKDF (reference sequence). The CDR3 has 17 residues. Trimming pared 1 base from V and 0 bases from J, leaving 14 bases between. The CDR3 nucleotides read TGTGCCACCAGCAGAGCCCAATTGGGTAGTAGCACAGATACGCAGTATTTT. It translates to CATSRAQLGSSTDTQYF.

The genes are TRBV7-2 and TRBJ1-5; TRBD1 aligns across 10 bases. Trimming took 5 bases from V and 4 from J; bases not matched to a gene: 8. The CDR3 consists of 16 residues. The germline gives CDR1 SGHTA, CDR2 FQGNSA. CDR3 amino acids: CASSVTGTGENQPQHF. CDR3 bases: TGTGCCAGCAGCGTAACCGGGACAGGGGAAAATCAGCCCCAGCATTTT.

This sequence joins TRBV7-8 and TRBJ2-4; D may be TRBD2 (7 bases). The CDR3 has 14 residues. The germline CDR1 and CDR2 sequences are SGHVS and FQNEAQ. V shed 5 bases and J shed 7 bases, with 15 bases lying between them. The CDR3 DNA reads TGTGCCAGCAGCCTAGGGGGGGAGCTGAACATTCAGTACTTC. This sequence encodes CASSLGGELNIQYF.

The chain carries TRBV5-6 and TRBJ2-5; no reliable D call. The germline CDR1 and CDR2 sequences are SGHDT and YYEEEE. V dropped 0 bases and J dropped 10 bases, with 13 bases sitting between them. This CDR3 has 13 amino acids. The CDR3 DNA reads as TGTGCCAGCAGCTTGGTTGGGTCCTATTACCAGTACTTC. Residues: CASSLVGSYYQYF.

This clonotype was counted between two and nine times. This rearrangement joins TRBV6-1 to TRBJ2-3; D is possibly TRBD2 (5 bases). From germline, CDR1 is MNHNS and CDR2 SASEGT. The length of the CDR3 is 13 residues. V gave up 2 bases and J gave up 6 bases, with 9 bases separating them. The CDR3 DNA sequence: TGTGCCAGCAGTGAACTAGCCTACGATACGCAGTATTTT. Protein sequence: CASSELAYDTQYF.

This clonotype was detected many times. The CDR3 loop reads CASSYPGNLVNTEAFF. CDR3 DNA: TGTGCCAGCAGTTACCCGGGGAATCTGGTTAACACTGAAGCTTTCTTT. V usage is TRBV6-6 and J usage is TRBJ1-1; D call uncertain. The CDR3 spans 16 residues. Per germline, CDR1 MNHNY and CDR2 SVGAGI (reference sequence). Trimming pared 2 bases from V and 2 bases from J, leaving 15 bases between.

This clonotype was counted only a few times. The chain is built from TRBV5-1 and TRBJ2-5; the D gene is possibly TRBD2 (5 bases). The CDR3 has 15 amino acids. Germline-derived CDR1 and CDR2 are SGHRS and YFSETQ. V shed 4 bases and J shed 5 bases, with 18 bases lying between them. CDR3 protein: CASSPDVGIGETQYF. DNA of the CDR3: TGCGCCAGCAGCCCGGACGTCGGGATCGGGGAGACCCAGTACTTC. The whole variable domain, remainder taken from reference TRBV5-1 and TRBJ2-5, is KAGVTQTPRYLIKTRGQQVTLSCSPISGHRSVSWYQQTPGQGLQFLFEYFSETQRNKGNFPGRFSGRQFSNSRSEMNVSTLELGDSALYLCASSPDVGIGETQYFGPGTRLLVL.

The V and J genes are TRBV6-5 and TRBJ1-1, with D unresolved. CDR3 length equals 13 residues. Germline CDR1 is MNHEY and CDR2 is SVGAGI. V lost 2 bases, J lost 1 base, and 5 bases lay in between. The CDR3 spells CASSYKRNTEAFF. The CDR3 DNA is TGTGCCAGCAGTTACAAAAGGAACACTGAAGCTTTCTTT.

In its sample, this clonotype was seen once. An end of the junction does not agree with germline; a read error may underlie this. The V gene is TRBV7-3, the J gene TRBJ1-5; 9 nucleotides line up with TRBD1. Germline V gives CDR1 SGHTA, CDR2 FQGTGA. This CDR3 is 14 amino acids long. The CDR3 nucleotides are TGTGCCGGCAGTTGGGGACAGGGTAATCAGCCCCAGCATTTT. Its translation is CAGSWGQGNQPQHF.

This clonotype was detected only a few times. CDR3 region: CASSLLLSDTQYF. In DNA form, the CDR3 reads TGTGCCAGCAGCCTCTTGCTGTCGGATACGCAGTATTTT. The chain links TRBV2 to TRBJ2-3; no definite D call. Germline lookup yields CDR1 SNHLY and CDR2 FYNNEI. The CDR3 spans 13 residues. V lost 6 bases and J 6 bases, leaving 13 bases between the germline ends.

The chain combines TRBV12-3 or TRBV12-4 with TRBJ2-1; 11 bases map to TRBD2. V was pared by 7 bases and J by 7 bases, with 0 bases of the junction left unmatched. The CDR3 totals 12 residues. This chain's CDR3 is CASIAGGNEQFF. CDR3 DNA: TGTGCCAGCATAGCGGGAGGGAATGAGCAGTTCTTC.

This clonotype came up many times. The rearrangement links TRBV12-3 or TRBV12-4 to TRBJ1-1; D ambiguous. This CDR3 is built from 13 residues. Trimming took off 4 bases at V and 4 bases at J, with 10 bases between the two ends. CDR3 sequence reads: CASSSAEGTEAFF. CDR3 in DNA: TGTGCCAGCAGTTCGGCGGAGGGCACTGAAGCTTTCTTT.

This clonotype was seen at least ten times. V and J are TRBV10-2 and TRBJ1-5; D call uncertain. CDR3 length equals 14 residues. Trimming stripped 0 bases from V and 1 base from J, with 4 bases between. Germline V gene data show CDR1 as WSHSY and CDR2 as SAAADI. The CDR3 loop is CASSESSSNQPQHF. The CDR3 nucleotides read TGCGCCAGCAGTGAGTCGTCGAGCAATCAGCCCCAGCATTTT.